This T cell receptor beta chain was observed in a study of T cell responses to AZD1222 COVID-19 vaccine. Study-level findings and limits: With dominance at 160-218 and 743-854, vaccine-associated CD4 TCRs spanned spike.

A word on this clone: Its antigen is still unknown.

Data came from immunoSEQ multiplex PCR; TCRdb stores just in-frame clones and leaves some out. This table has 150,000 to 160,000 clones, roughly nine tenths appearing once. The V end lost 2 bases, the J end lost 8 bases, and 13 bases lay between the germline ends. The germline V gene has CDR1 MNHNS and CDR2 SASEGT. The CDR3 loop spans 15 amino acids. The J gene is TRBJ1-6, the V gene TRBV6-1; tentative D call: TRBD1 (5 bases). The sample in question was peripheral blood, obtained on day 0 of MenACWY control vaccination. The receptor was derived from an adult in good health. The DNA for the CDR3 is TGTGCCAGCAGTGAATTGGAGGGGACCGATTCACCCCTCCACTTT. The encoded protein is CASSELEGTDSPLHF.